Shown below are 11 T cell receptor beta chains from a single sample sequenced in a study of cytomegalovirus exposure and HLA in healthy donors. Both 60 Vbeta primers and 13 Jbeta primers went into the PCR. Sequencing used immunoSEQ multiplex PCR; TCRdb keeps in-frame clones, though not all of them. Here the sample table reports about 200,000 clones. Sequencing was carried out using PBMCs. The receptors originated from a young man in good health and CMV-seronegative.

The chain combines TRBV27 with TRBJ1-2; 9 nucleotides line up with TRBD1. This CDR3 is built from 13 residues. Germline V gene data show CDR1 as MNHEY and CDR2 as SMNVEV (reference sequence). With 5 bases clipped from V and 8 bases from J, the junction kept 6 bases outside the gene matches. The CDR3 sequence is CASSPGTGHGYTF. CDR3 nucleotide sequence: TGTGCCAGCAGTCCCGGGACAGGGCACGGCTACACCTTC.

The chain joins TRBV5-1 to TRBJ1-1, with a tentative D call TRBD1 (5 bases). Germline V gene data show CDR1 as SGHRS and CDR2 as YFSETQ. V lost 4 bases, J lost 2 bases, and 15 bases lay in between. The length of the CDR3 is 15 residues. The CDR3 coding sequence is TGCGCCAGCAGCGTCCCGGACACCCTAAACACTGAAGCTTTCTTT. It translates to CASSVPDTLNTEAFF.

The chain carries TRBV6-1 and TRBJ1-1; the D gene is possibly TRBD1 (6 bases). Trimming stripped 6 bases from V and 4 bases from J, with 12 bases between. Germline V gene lookup returns CDR1 MNHNS and CDR2 SASEGT. The CDR3 contains 13 residues. CDR3: CASSVDSFTEAFF. Written as DNA, the CDR3 is TGTGCCAGCAGCGTGGACAGCTTCACTGAAGCTTTCTTT.

V usage is TRBV29-1 and J usage is TRBJ2-5; TRBD2 aligns across 11 bases. J was trimmed by 0 bases and V by 0 bases; bases with no gene match: 3. Per the germline V gene, CDR1 is SQVTM and CDR2 is ANQGSEA. The CDR3 runs to 16 residues. The CDR3, as DNA: TGCAGCGTTGAAGACCCTAGCGGGGGGTACCAAGAGACCCAGTACTTC. Encoded protein: CSVEDPSGGYQETQYF.

This chain connects TRBV7-8 to TRBJ1-4; unclear D gene. This CDR3 spans 12 amino acids. V was clipped by 8 bases and J by 4 bases, with 8 bases between them. Looked up from germline, CDR1 is SGHVS and CDR2 is FQNEAQ. This CDR3 reads CASVSDNEKLFF. The CDR3 DNA follows: TGTGCCAGCGTGAGCGATAATGAAAAACTGTTTTTT.

The CDR3 DNA follows: TGTGCCAGCAGGCCGACAGGGGCCACCTACAATGAGCAGTTCTTC. It yields the protein CASRPTGATYNEQFF. V usage is TRBV2 and J usage is TRBJ2-1, with TRBD1 identical over 8 bases. V shed 6 bases and J 2 bases; nucleotides not matched to a gene: 6. Germline CDR1 is SNHLY and CDR2 is FYNNEI. The CDR3 totals 15 residues.

The chain is built from TRBV7-8 and TRBJ1-1, with D tentatively TRBD1 (6 bases). Trimming cost V 5 bases and J 1 base, with 8 bases left between them. The germline CDR1 and CDR2 sequences are SGHVS and FQNEAQ. This CDR3 has 13 residues. The CDR3 spells CASSKQGNTEAFF. DNA for the CDR3: TGTGCCAGCAGCAAACAGGGGAACACTGAAGCTTTCTTT.

The V gene is TRBV28, the J gene TRBJ1-1; 7 bases are a match to TRBD1. The CDR3 is made up of 14 amino acids. With V trimmed by 3 bases and J by 11 bases, 12 bases remained unmatched. CDR1 and CDR2 from the germline V gene are MDHEN and SYDVKM. CDR3 residues: CASSLGQGGFEAFF. DNA of the CDR3: TGTGCCAGCAGTTTGGGCCAGGGGGGATTTGAGGCTTTCTTT.

The V gene is TRBV30, the J gene TRBJ2-5; 10 bases agree with TRBD2. Germline V lookup: CDR1 GTSNPN, CDR2 SVGIG (reference sequence). The CDR3 runs to 15 residues. Losses at the gene ends were 2 bases for V and 2 bases for J; bases not matched to a gene: 5. The CDR3 spells CAWSRGLALQETQYF. CDR3 nucleotides: TGTGCCTGGAGTAGGGGACTAGCGCTACAAGAGACCCAGTACTTC.

The chain has TRBV6-1 and TRBJ1-3, with D hard to call. V lost 1 base and J lost 3, with 10 bases in between. Germline V gene sequence: CDR1 MNHNS, CDR2 SASEGT. The CDR3 is made up of 15 amino acids. CDR3 sequence: CASSEVSENGNTIYF. CDR3 DNA sequence: TGTGCCAGCAGTGAAGTTAGTGAGAATGGAAACACCATATATTTT.

The chain recombines TRBV6-7 with TRBJ2-7, with D possibly TRBD2 on 5 matching bases. TRBV6-7 is reported as an ORF; its role is uncertain. Trimming stripped 4 bases from V and 7 bases from J, with 11 bases between. CDR3 length: 12 residues. CDR3 sequence reads: CASSWERGEQYF. The CDR3 DNA reads as TGTGCCAGCAGTTGGGAGCGCGGGGAGCAGTACTTC.